The sequence of this TCR beta chain was determined in a study of cytomegalovirus exposure and HLA in healthy donors (dated by TCRdb to about 2017). Study-wide context: According to an earlier analysis of 587 of the donors, 150 million to 200 million T cells yielded some 110 million unique TCR beta sequences and around 300 Gb of sequence data. Typing coverage differed by locus: A, B, C, DRB1 and DQB1 were typed in roughly 629-630 donors, DQA1 in 522, DPA1 in some 610, and DPB1 in roughly 450. Rather than drawing on any new phenotypic data, the later analysis identified candidate immune exposures from TCR beta sequences and the way those sequences occurred across donors. The genetic ancestry cluster associated with self-reported Caucasian donors included 65% to 90% of the roughly 400 genotyped donors. High-throughput TCR immunosequencing, statistical association of individual TCRs with disease status, and machine learning were combined to predict cytomegalovirus infection status. Both class I and class II loci were covered by HLA typing, at four-digit resolution. A later analysis re-analyzed previously published TCR beta repertoires from 660 or so donors and added high-resolution HLA genotyping to study TCR occurrence patterns. A few DR-DQ haplotypes were treated as single units for association and clustering because of strong linkage in the cohort. Every repertoire in the discovery cohort had been generated on one and the same sequencing platform. An early release that covered some 640 HLA-typed donors contained around 300 gigabases of sequencing data and 75 million to 100 million unique TCR sequences. The T cell repertoires of 666 subjects were profiled by immunosequencing and related to cytomegalovirus serostatus. Among approximately 370 genotyped donors of the cohort, an average of around 250,000 unique TCR beta nucleotide sequences was sequenced per donor, of which 15% to 20% were non-productive. Alongside the repertoire data, information on donor age, sex, ethnicity and CMV serostatus was compiled. A separate validation cohort of over 95 different subjects was used in addition to the approximately 640-subject first cohort. An earlier analysis of some 600 of the donors applied high-throughput TCR beta sequencing to assess whether each TCR beta V gene segment acted as functional or pseudogenic. In a later genetic analysis, genome-wide SNP genotypes for about 60% of the 666 donors were used, and that subset was treated as a discovery cohort. The aim of the study was to test whether cataloging public T cell receptors could identify signatures of past pathogen exposure.

The cohort comprised approximately 700 healthy bone marrow donors. All cohort members were sampled while nominally healthy, although unrecorded immune exposures were likely present. The donor tested CMV seropositive and was one of the 289 seropositive cohort members. Every donor gave a peripheral blood sample, and the peripheral blood mononuclear cells from that sample were used for TCR beta sequencing. Genomic DNA extraction from the blood cell samples was performed with the Qiagen DNeasy Blood Extraction Kit. Receptor libraries were prepared by the immunoSEQ multiplex PCR assay. The multiplex PCR relied on a mix of 60 forward primers for TCR Vbeta segments and 13 reverse primers for TCR Jbeta segments. The CDR3 region of rearranged TCR beta genes was amplified from genomic DNA by a multiplex PCR assay. The Illumina HiSeq System was used to sequence the amplified TCR beta libraries as 87-base-pair reads. The authors' pipeline ran thus. A later analysis counted tens of millions of unique TCR beta chains across the 666 repertoires, and some 11 million of these chains were shared by at least two donors. Raw reads were error-corrected and collapsed into unique sequences by a nearest-neighbor algorithm in which closely related sequences were merged to remove PCR and sequencing errors. CDR3 sequences were aligned to IMGT reference sequences to assign V, D and J gene segments. For a sequence to be retained, at least a six-nucleotide match to both a V gene segment and a J gene segment was required. Rearrangements were called productive when the CDR3 lacked stop codons and stayed in frame with V and J; all others were non-productive. Following IMGT convention, CDR3 was defined as the stretch from the second conserved V-encoded cysteine up to the conserved J-encoded phenylalanine. In an earlier analysis of approximately 500 of the donors, sequences lacking an unambiguous match to a single V gene segment were excluded. An earlier analysis of a few hundred of the donors called V segments functional above 56.7% productive rearrangements and segregating when the between-donor standard deviation exceeded 5%. A statistical classification framework was developed to diagnose cytomegalovirus status using the catalog of TCR beta chain sequences. V and J gene assignment, in a later analysis, came from comparing TCR nucleotide sequences with IMGT/GENE-DB human TR gene sequences. In a later analysis, CDR3 sequences and most-parsimonious VDJ recombination scenarios were assigned using the TCRdist pipeline. In a later analysis, each TCR beta chain was defined by its CDR3 amino acid sequence together with its V-gene family, and reads lacking a unique V-gene family were excluded. A later analysis removed 592 highly shared, low-generation-probability nucleotide sequences to deal with suspected cross-contamination and a sequencing artifact. For each public chain, a later analysis derived a clonal expansion index from normalized ranks of inferred template counts within each repertoire. Generation probabilities in a later analysis came from a VDJ recombination model fitted to out-of-frame rearrangements, and those results were checked against IGoR. In a later analysis, hypergeometric tests were used to score TCR-TCR, TCR-HLA and TCR-CMV co-occurrence, with a repertoire-size bias correction applied to TCR pairs. A later analysis estimated false discovery rates by permuting HLA or CMV assignments 20 times. In a later analysis, co-occurring TCRs were grouped with DBSCAN, and TCRdist sequence similarity was added when clustering was performed within HLA-allele-positive subsets. Repertoires with fewer than 30,000 or more than 120,000 public chains, plus five repertoires with anomalous nucleotide sharing, were excluded from co-occurrence clustering. What TCRdb holds here is the immuneACCESS table cut down to in-frame rearrangements. Part of the clones is not present; checked against another copy, under half of the missing clones reflect an unresolved V gene, and the others are unexplained. That table furnishes V, J and clone size, whereas the DNA furnished D and trimming. This sample is represented by some 160,000 clones; 73% of them were singletons. The ten biggest clones cover roughly 5.2% of the sample.

The paper as a whole reports these results and caveats: Only TCR beta chains were sequenced in this cohort, and the absence of alpha or paired-chain data limited detectable features. A further reported finding was that TCR beta sequences accurately predicted the HLA-A and HLA-B alleles for most subjects in the first cohort. In a later analysis, the rate of TCR association differed among HLA loci, with DRB1 alleles having the most associated TCRs and HLA-C alleles having the fewest. While some public TCRs were present in many individuals, most TCR sequences turned up only very rarely across donors. Some IMGT-functional V segments, including TRBV6-2 and TRBV6-3, could not be told apart with the 87-base-pair reads, so those segments were excluded. Specific HLA alleles were associated with some 15,000 TCR beta sequences at a false discovery rate of 0.05 in a later analysis. In both the original and validation cohorts, the classifier was reported to diagnose cytomegalovirus status with high specificity and sensitivity. In a later analysis, HLA-associated TCR beta chains were found to be more clonally expanded and to have lower generation probabilities than equally common non-associated chains. In a later genetic analysis, a missense DCLRE1C variant was associated with V-gene and J-gene trimming of TCR beta chains, and the association was replicated in an independent cohort. Because HLA typing was unavailable for some donors at each locus, only the typed subset was used in association tests. Assigning TCR associations to individual alleles was difficult when HLA alleles, especially DR and DQ, strongly co-occurred. According to a later analysis, most CMV-associated TCR beta chains appeared to be HLA-restricted, and the HLA associations seemed to be driven largely by CMV exposure. A cluster of highly shared sequence variants was judged likely to represent a technical artifact of the sequencing pipeline. CMV serostatus was the only immune exposure information available for the cohort. In an earlier analysis of 587 of the donors, most TCR beta V segments appeared in productive rearrangements about 87% or about 30% of the time, broadly matching IMGT annotations. Presence/absence analyses assumed roughly uniform sequencing depth across donors, an assumption that may not hold. The study gave a list of over 150 TCR beta chains associated with cytomegalovirus. It was suggested by the authors that the approach could potentially be generalized to other disease states and immunological phenotypes. Because counts were too low, roughly 18 rarely observed V segments, including chromosome 9 orphons, were left out of the earlier analysis of roughly 600 of the donors. In vitro tests confirmed that a few of the cytomegalovirus-associated TCR beta chains recognize cytomegalovirus antigens. In a later genetic analysis, fewer N-insertions in productive TCRs were reported among donors in an Asian-associated ancestry cluster than the roughly 700-donor mean. According to a later analysis, parvovirus B19, influenza, CMV and Epstein-Barr virus appeared linked to several top co-occurrence clusters. Linkage disequilibrium might explain the correlated functional status among segregating V segments, but an unknown experimental factor could not be excluded.

Of note for this clone: Its specific antigen is unknown. Within one base of it there is no much larger clone, and no base qualities were kept.

The CDR3 covers 14 residues, taking in both the cysteine and the phenylalanine. Only the CDR3 region is kept as DNA, spanning 42 bases read in frame from base 1. At the junction V is shortened by 2 bases and J by 0 bases; bases outside the gene matches: 1. From the germline V gene, CDR1 is MNHEY and CDR2 is SVGAGI. The receptor comes from a woman aged 18 to 35 in good health and CMV-seropositive. The receptor chain draws on TRBV6-5 and TRBJ2-7; 7 of the junction bases match TRBD1. Material for sequencing was PBMCs. The CDR3 protein: CASSYTGVSYEQYF. The nucleotide sequence reads as follows: TGTGCCAGCAGTTACACAGGGGTCTCCTACGAGCAGTACTTC.